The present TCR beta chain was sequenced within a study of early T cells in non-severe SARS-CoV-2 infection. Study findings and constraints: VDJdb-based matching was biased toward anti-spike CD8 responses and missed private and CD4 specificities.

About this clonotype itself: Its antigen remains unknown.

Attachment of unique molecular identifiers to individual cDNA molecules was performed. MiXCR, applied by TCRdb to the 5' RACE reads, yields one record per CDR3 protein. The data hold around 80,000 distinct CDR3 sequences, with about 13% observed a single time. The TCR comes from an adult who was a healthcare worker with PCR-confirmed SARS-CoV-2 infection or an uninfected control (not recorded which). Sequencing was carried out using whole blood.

In DNA, the CDR3 is TGCAGTGCTAGACTAGCGGGAGTGCCAGATACGCAGTATTTT. Its translation is CSARLAGVPDTQYF. The rearrangement uses TRBV20-1 and TRBJ2-3, with 10 nucleotides matching TRBD2. This CDR3 contains 14 residues. Germline lookup yields CDR1 DFQATT and CDR2 SNEGSKA (reference sequence). The V gene end was trimmed by 2 bases and the J gene end by 4 bases; junction bases not matched to a gene: 3.